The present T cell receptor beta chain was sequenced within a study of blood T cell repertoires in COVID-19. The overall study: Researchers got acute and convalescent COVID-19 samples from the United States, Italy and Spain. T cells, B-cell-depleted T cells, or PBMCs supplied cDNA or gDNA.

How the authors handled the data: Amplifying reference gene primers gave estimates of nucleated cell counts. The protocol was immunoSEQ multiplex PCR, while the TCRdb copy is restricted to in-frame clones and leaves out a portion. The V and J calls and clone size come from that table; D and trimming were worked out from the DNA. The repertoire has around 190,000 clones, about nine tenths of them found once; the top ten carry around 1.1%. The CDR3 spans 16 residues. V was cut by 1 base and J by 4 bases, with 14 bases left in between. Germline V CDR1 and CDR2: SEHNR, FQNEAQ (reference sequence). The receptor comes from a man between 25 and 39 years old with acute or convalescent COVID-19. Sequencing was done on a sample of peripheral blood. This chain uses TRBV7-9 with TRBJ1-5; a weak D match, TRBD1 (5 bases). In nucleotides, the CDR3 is TGTGCCAGCAGCTTAGGGGCAGGGTCTCGTAATCAGCCCCAGCATTTT. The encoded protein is CASSLGAGSRNQPQHF.